The source of this T cell receptor (beta chain) is a study of technical replicates of blood from several donors. Assay: immunoSEQ multiplex PCR; the TCRdb copy retains only in-frame clones and omits some. The sample carries 91,000 or so clones, around 96% recorded once. Germline CDR1 SNHLY, CDR2 FYNNEI. CDR3 size: 15 residues. V lost 6 bases, J lost 10 bases, and 19 bases lay in between. The specimen was T cells isolated from PBMCs. The chain employs TRBV2 and TRBJ1-6; D possibly corresponds to TRBD1 (6 bases). This sequence was found in a human donor in good health. The chain's CDR3 is CASSPLVARGSPLHF. The CDR3 DNA follows: TGTGCCAGCAGCCCCCTGGTCGCCAGGGGCTCACCCCTCCACTTT.